The 28 T cell receptor beta chains given below trace back to one sample, sequenced in a study of cytomegalovirus exposure and HLA in healthy donors. PCR employed 60 Vbeta and 13 Jbeta primers. Libraries were prepared by immunoSEQ multiplex PCR; TCRdb keeps only in-frame clonotypes and omits some of them. The sample lists about 210,000 clones; approximately 86% were seen once. Material: PBMCs. These TCRs come from a woman aged 25 to 39 in good health and CMV-seronegative.

The genes are TRBV6-6 and TRBJ1-1, with 9 nucleotides matching TRBD1. The germline V gene has CDR1 MNHNY and CDR2 SVGAGI (reference sequence). The junction had 3 bases not matched to a gene; V was cut back by 6 bases and J by 4 bases. The CDR3 length is 13 residues. The CDR3 reads CASSQTGGTEAFF. DNA for the CDR3: TGTGCCAGCAGCCAGACAGGGGGCACTGAAGCTTTCTTT.

The V gene is TRBV7-8, the J gene TRBJ1-5; D unresolved. V was shortened by 5 bases and J by 4 bases, with 9 bases between the two germline ends. Germline CDR1 SGHVS, CDR2 FQNEAQ. This CDR3 is 13 amino acids long. CDR3 DNA sequence: TGTGCCAGCAGCCAGGCCACAAATCAGCCCCAGCATTTT. Translation gives CASSQATNQPQHF.

V and J are TRBV5-8 and TRBJ2-2; 7 bases map to TRBD1. The CDR3 is 16 residues long. The V and J ends lost 2 bases and 0 bases, in that order; junction bases with no gene match: 4. The germline V gene encodes CDR1 SGHTS and CDR2 YDEGEE. The CDR3 region has the DNA TGTGCCAGCAGCTTTACCGGGACAGCGAACACCGGGGAGCTGTTTTTT. Translation gives CASSFTGTANTGELFF.

The V and J genes are TRBV5-1 and TRBJ2-3; 7 nucleotides align to TRBD1. CDR1 is SGHRS and CDR2 is YFSETQ in the germline V gene. Unmatched junction bases numbered 4, after V lost 2 bases and J lost 4 bases. The CDR3 totals 14 residues. The CDR3 loop is CASSLSTGPDTQYF. CDR3 nucleotides: TGCGCCAGCAGCTTATCGACAGGGCCAGATACGCAGTATTTT.

The chain recombines TRBV2 with TRBJ1-1, with 10 nucleotides matching TRBD1. The CDR3 loop spans 16 amino acids. V gave up 3 bases and J gave up 5 bases; unmatched junction bases: 9. Germline V gene data show CDR1 as SNHLY and CDR2 as FYNNEI. The CDR3 coding sequence is TGTGCCAGCAGTGAGAAAAGACAGGGGGCAAATACTGAAGCTTTCTTT. It specifies CASSEKRQGANTEAFF.

The V call is TRBV28, the J call TRBJ1-1; D is unresolved. The V gene's germline CDR1 is MDHEN and CDR2 SYDVKM. The CDR3 contains 10 residues. Trimming cost V 3 bases and J 11 bases, with 7 bases left between them. CDR3 coding DNA: TGTGCCAGCAGTTTCGGGGTTGCTTTCTTT. Amino acids: CASSFGVAFF. Drawing the rest from reference TRBV28 and TRBJ1-1, the complete variable domain is DVKVTQSSRYLVKRTGEKVFLECVQDMDHENMFWYRQDPGLGLRLIYFSYDVKMKEKGDIPEGYSVSREKKERFSLILESASTNQTSMYLCASSFGVAFFGQGTRLTVV.

The V gene is TRBV7-9, the J gene TRBJ2-2, with D possibly matching TRBD1 (6 bases). The CDR3 is 14 amino acids. The germline V gene encodes CDR1 SEHNR and CDR2 FQNEAQ (reference sequence). Trimming took off 8 bases at V and 4 bases at J, with 14 bases between the two ends. The CDR3 region has the DNA TGTGCCAGCCGGCGTAGGGGGACCACCGGGGAGCTGTTTTTT. Translated, it gives CASRRRGTTGELFF.

The J gene is TRBJ1-5, the V gene TRBV7-3; 8 bases are shared with TRBD1. The CDR3 is 16 residues long. From germline, CDR1 is SGHTA and CDR2 FQGTGA. The ends lost 5 bases at V and 6 bases at J; junction bases unmatched: 12. CDR3 loop: CASSPLDRERPQPQHF. The CDR3 DNA reads TGTGCCAGCAGCCCACTGGACAGGGAACGGCCTCAGCCCCAGCATTTT.

The chain employs TRBV14 and TRBJ2-7; 10 bases map to TRBD1. Looked up from germline, CDR1 is SGHDN and CDR2 is FVKESK. This CDR3 is 15 amino acids long. V was pared by 5 bases and J by 4 bases, with 8 bases of the junction left unmatched. The CDR3 DNA is TGTGCCAGCAGCGTGGGGACAGGGGCACGGTACGAGCAGTACTTC. It is translated as CASSVGTGARYEQYF. The full variable domain, with the rest looked up from reference TRBV14 and TRBJ2-7, is EAGVTQFPSHSVIEKGQTVTLRCDPISGHDNLYWYRRVMGKEIKFLLHFVKESKQDESGMPNNRFLAERTGGTYSTLKVQPAELEDSGVYFCASSVGTGARYEQYFGPGTRLTVT.

This clone has only a few counts. The chain carries TRBV10-2 and TRBJ1-1; D is possibly TRBD1 (5 bases). Germline values: CDR1 WSHSY, CDR2 SAAADI. V was clipped by 3 bases and J by 3 bases, with 8 bases between them. The CDR3 runs to 13 residues. The CDR3 region has the DNA TGCGCCAGCAGTGATGACAGCTACACTGAAGCTTTCTTT. Protein product: CASSDDSYTEAFF.

This chain connects TRBV11-2 to TRBJ2-1; 8 positions match TRBD2. The CDR3 length is 16 residues. The V and J ends lost 1 base and 7 bases, in that order; junction bases with no gene match: 9. CDR1 and CDR2 from the germline V gene are SGHAT and FQNNGV. CDR3 in amino acids: CASSLVFSGMGNEQFF. The CDR3 DNA reads TGTGCCAGCAGCTTAGTATTTAGCGGGATGGGTAATGAGCAGTTCTTC. The full variable domain, rest sourced from reference TRBV11-2 and TRBJ2-1, is EAGVAQSPRYKIIEKRQSVAFWCNPISGHATLYWYQQILGQGPKLLIQFQNNGVVDDSQLPKDRFSAERLKGVDSTLKIQPAKLEDSAVYLCASSLVFSGMGNEQFFGPGTRLTVL.

The CDR3 nucleotides read TGCGCCAGCTCACTGACTAGCGGGGGTGGCACCGGGGAGCTGTTTTTT. Amino acid sequence: CASSLTSGGGTGELFF. The chain employs TRBV5-1 and TRBJ2-2; 12 nucleotides align to TRBD2. CDR3 length: 16 amino acids. The germline V gene encodes CDR1 SGHRS and CDR2 YFSETQ. With V trimmed by 7 bases and J by 4 bases, 8 bases remained unmatched. The full variable domain, its missing parts supplied by reference TRBV5-1 and TRBJ2-2, is KAGVTQTPRYLIKTRGQQVTLSCSPISGHRSVSWYQQTPGQGLQFLFEYFSETQRNKGNFPGRFSGRQFSNSRSEMNVSTLELGDSALYLCASSLTSGGGTGELFFGEGSRLTVL.

V gene TRBV6-6 combines with J gene TRBJ2-5; weak D call: TRBD2 (5 bases). This CDR3 has 16 amino acids. Germline-derived CDR1 and CDR2 are MNHNY and SVGAGI (reference sequence). V was cut by 2 bases and J by 4 bases, with 17 bases left in between. CDR3 DNA: TGTGCCAGCAGTTACGGGGTTAGCGAAGGAGGAGAGACCCAGTACTTC. This gives the protein CASSYGVSEGGETQYF.

The V and J genes are TRBV28 and TRBJ1-4; tentatively, D is TRBD1 (5 bases). Germline V gene lookup returns CDR1 MDHEN and CDR2 SYDVKM. The germline V and J ends were trimmed by 5 bases and 5 bases, with 12 bases remaining between them. This CDR3 comprises 14 residues. CDR3 region: CASSERTQNEKLFF. CDR3 nucleotide sequence: TGTGCCAGCAGTGAACGGACACAGAATGAAAAACTGTTTTTT.

V is TRBV5-6 and J is TRBJ2-2, with D tentatively TRBD2 (6 bases). This CDR3 region has 15 residues. CDR1 is SGHDT, CDR2 YYEEEE, per germline. The germline V and J ends were trimmed by 2 bases and 6 bases, with 14 bases remaining between them. The CDR3 loop reads CASSFAGYGSGELFF. The CDR3 nucleotides read TGTGCCAGCAGCTTTGCGGGATATGGTTCCGGGGAGCTGTTTTTT.

The CDR3 DNA is TGTGCCAGCAGTTCCCCGGGGTCTGGAAACACCATATATTTT. Protein sequence: CASSSPGSGNTIYF. The chain recombines TRBV28 with TRBJ1-3, with no clear D. Trimming left V 4 bases short and J 1 base short, with 8 bases between. The CDR3 spans 14 residues. From germline, CDR1 is MDHEN and CDR2 SYDVKM.

This rearrangement joins TRBV4-1 to TRBJ2-3; TRBD2 aligns across 10 bases. Germline-derived CDR1 and CDR2 are MGHRA and YSYEKL. The V gene end was trimmed by 1 base and the J gene end by 7 bases; junction bases not matched to a gene: 8. The CDR3 spans 16 residues. In DNA form, the CDR3 reads TGCGCCAGCAGCCAAGGGTTAGCGGGAGGTTGGAATACGCAGTATTTT. Protein: CASSQGLAGGWNTQYF.

To note about this clone: The sample has other DNA sequences that encode this CDR3 too. J is TRBJ2-3 and V is TRBV7-9, with TRBD1 as a possible D gene (5 bases). CDR1 SEHNR and CDR2 FQNEAQ come from the germline V gene (reference sequence). CDR3 size: 16 residues. Trimming removed 1 base at V and 0 bases at J, with 11 bases between. The CDR3 here is CASSLGGTTSTDTQYF. CDR3 in DNA: TGTGCCAGCAGCTTAGGGGGCACCACTAGCACAGATACGCAGTATTTT.

The J gene is TRBJ1-2, the V gene TRBV5-4; TRBD1 agrees at 7 bases. The CDR3 consists of 13 residues. J was trimmed by 2 bases and V by 4 bases; bases with no gene match: 2. Germline assignment: CDR1 SGHNT and CDR2 YYREEE (reference sequence). CDR3 residues: CASSLGQNYGYTF. The CDR3 DNA is TGTGCCAGCAGCCTGGGACAGAACTATGGCTACACCTTC.

This chain uses TRBV27 with TRBJ2-7; tentatively, D is TRBD1 (6 bases). Germline V gene data show CDR1 as MNHEY and CDR2 as SMNVEV (reference sequence). With 2 bases removed from V and 2 bases from J, the gap between germline ends came to 7 bases. The CDR3 is 13 residues long. CDR3 residues: CASSLQGPYEQYF. CDR3 nucleotide sequence: TGTGCCAGCAGTTTACAGGGGCCCTACGAGCAGTACTTC.

About this clone itself: An end of the junction differs from the germline gene, which may be a read error. The chain couples TRBV29-1 to TRBJ2-3; 12 bases map to TRBD2. Germline loops: CDR1 SQVTM, CDR2 ANQGSEA. The CDR3 spans 18 residues. The CDR3 DNA reads TGCAGCGTTCGAACTAGCGGGAGGCCCCTGGGGGGCACAGATATGCAGTATTTT. This encodes CSVRTSGRPLGGTDMQYF.

The chain uses TRBV2 and TRBJ2-5; TRBD1 aligns across 10 bases. With V trimmed by 5 bases and J by 2 bases, 2 bases remained unmatched. Germline V gene data show CDR1 as SNHLY and CDR2 as FYNNEI. This CDR3 has 14 amino acids. This chain's CDR3 is CASSQDRGQETQYF. The CDR3 DNA reads as TGTGCCAGCAGTCAGGACAGGGGGCAAGAGACCCAGTACTTC.

The chain recombines TRBV2 with TRBJ1-1; 7 bases fit TRBD1. The CDR3 totals 14 residues. Germline CDR1 SNHLY, CDR2 FYNNEI. V lost 5 bases and J lost 8; bases outside the gene matches: 11. CDR3 amino acids: CASSLQGVTSEAFF. The CDR3 region has the DNA TGTGCCAGCAGTCTTCAGGGGGTGACCTCCGAAGCTTTCTTT.

The V call is TRBV5-1, the J call TRBJ2-3; D gene unclear. Trimming removed 5 bases from V and 4 bases from J, with 8 bases in between. CDR1 is SGHRS and CDR2 is YFSETQ in the germline V gene. There are 12 residues in the CDR3. CDR3 bases: TGCGCCAGCAGGCCAGGCCCAGATACGCAGTATTTT. This encodes CASRPGPDTQYF. Variable domain in full (rest from reference TRBV5-1 and TRBJ2-3): KAGVTQTPRYLIKTRGQQVTLSCSPISGHRSVSWYQQTPGQGLQFLFEYFSETQRNKGNFPGRFSGRQFSNSRSEMNVSTLELGDSALYLCASRPGPDTQYFGPGTRLTVL.

The V gene is TRBV7-9, the J gene TRBJ1-1; 8 bases map to TRBD1. CDR1 is SEHNR, CDR2 FQNEAQ, per germline (reference sequence). V dropped 2 bases and J dropped 4; count of bases not matched to a gene: 12. The CDR3 extends over 17 amino acids. This CDR3 reads CASSLNQGATVGTEAFF. In DNA form, the CDR3 reads TGTGCCAGCAGCTTAAACCAGGGGGCGACGGTAGGCACTGAAGCTTTCTTT.

The rearrangement uses TRBV19 and TRBJ2-7; 10 nucleotides align to TRBD2. Germline-derived CDR1 and CDR2 are LNHDA and SQIVND (reference sequence). This CDR3 is 14 amino acids long. The trim removed 4 bases at V and 2 bases at J, leaving 2 bases unmatched. The CDR3 sequence: CASSTTSGPYEQYF. CDR3 DNA sequence: TGTGCCAGTAGTACGACTAGCGGGCCCTACGAGCAGTACTTC. Drawing the rest from reference TRBV19 and TRBJ2-7, the complete variable domain is DGGITQSPKYLFRKEGQNVTLSCEQNLNHDAMYWYRQDPGQGLRLIYYSQIVNDFQKGDIAEGYSVSREKKESFPLTVTSAQKNPTAFYLCASSTTSGPYEQYFGPGTRLTVT.

V is TRBV9 and J is TRBJ2-4; 8 bases map to TRBD1. Germline V gives CDR1 SGDLS, CDR2 YYNGEE. Losses at the gene ends were 4 bases for V and 2 bases for J; bases not matched to a gene: 14. The CDR3 length is 18 residues. The DNA of the CDR3 is TGTGCCAGCAGCTTTTGGACAGGGTGGGGGGCCTCCAAAAACATTCAGTACTTC. Its translation: CASSFWTGWGASKNIQYF.

This rearrangement joins TRBV9 to TRBJ2-2, with 11 bases aligning to TRBD2. V trimming: 0 bases; J trimming: 7 bases; junction bases outside the gene matches: 5. Germline values: CDR1 SGDLS, CDR2 YYNGEE. This CDR3 contains 16 residues. The CDR3 DNA is TGTGCCAGCAGCGTAGATCTAGCGGGAGGACACGGGGAGCTGTTTTTT. Its translation: CASSVDLAGGHGELFF.